This TCR beta chain comes out of a study of blood T cells in healthy people across ages. The authors ran a second PCR of 7 to 11 cycles using a sample-barcoded 5' primer and a J-beta primer mix. Researchers report that each sample yielded at least 3 million CDR3-containing paired-end reads. TCRdb reanalysed the 5' RACE reads using MiXCR and keeps one entry per CDR3 protein. The sample has about a million distinct CDR3 sequences; roughly 48% are singletons. This CDR3 region has 14 residues. V was shortened by 4 bases and J by 1 base, with 12 bases between the two germline ends. Looked up from germline, CDR1 is DFQATT and CDR2 is SNEGSKA (reference sequence). Regarding the study as a whole: PBMCs were not sorted, which prevented a conclusive comparison of naive versus antigen-experienced cells. Correlation between TCR beta diversity and naive T cell percentage was strong. Per million T cells, the diversity of TCR beta decreased roughly linearly as age advanced.

This clonotype showed up just a few times. What it binds is not known. The rearrangement uses TRBV20-1 and TRBJ2-3; possible D gene TRBD1, 5 bases. The TCR originated in a man aged 25 to 40 in good health. Sequencing was done on a sample of blood. The CDR3 spells CSAKMDTRTDTQYF. The CDR3 region has the DNA TGCAGTGCTAAAATGGACACCCGCACAGATACGCAGTATTTT.